This TCR beta chain stems from a study of T cells in localized non-small cell lung cancer. Worth noting for this clone: The antigen is not known.

CDR1 MNHEY and CDR2 SMNVEV come from the germline V gene (reference sequence). There are 13 residues in the CDR3. The V end was cut by 2 bases, the J end by 4 bases, with 6 bases between. The assay was immunoSEQ multiplex PCR, and TCRdb's table has in-frame clones only and misses some. This table has some 85,000 clones, around three quarters appearing once. Study-wide findings and caveats: The study detected a median approximately 55 of the top 100 tumor clones in adjacent lung. Longer overall survival was seen with higher T cell density measured in blood. Maximal T cell clonality occurred in uninvolved adjacent lung, with tumor ranking below it. Because researchers sequenced only one region of the tumor, heterogeneity is still possible.

The source of this sequence is a man between 40 and 69 years old with stage II squamous cell lung carcinoma. The V and J genes are TRBV27 and TRBJ1-5; D gene uncertain. The sequenced sample was PBMCs, obtained before any cancer treatment. The CDR3 coding sequence is TGTGCCAGCAGTTTAAGGGTAAATCAGCCCCAGCATTTT. Its protein is CASSLRVNQPQHF.